This T cell receptor (beta chain) came from a study of blood T cells in healthy people across ages. The CDR3 is 15 residues long. The germline gives CDR1 LGHNA, CDR2 YNFKEQ. The junction had 10 bases not matched to a gene; V was cut back by 7 bases and J by 7 bases. A J-beta primer mix and a sample-barcoded 5' primer were used in a second PCR of roughly 7 to 12 cycles. TCRdb re-derived calls from the 5' RACE reads in MiXCR, one entry per CDR3 protein. The table includes about 780,000 distinct CDR3 sequences, around 50% detected once. This clonotype appeared a single time. The sequencing sample was made of blood. The clonotype was recovered from an elderly man in good health. V and J are TRBV4-2 and TRBJ2-1; TRBD2 matches at 10 bases. In DNA form, the CDR3 reads TGTGCCAGCACCCGAGAAGGTAGCGGGAGGAATGAGCAGTTCTTC. Translated, it gives CASTREGSGRNEQFF.